The T cell receptor (beta chain) under discussion was sequenced for a study of naive and memory T cell subsets. The study's findings and limits: Over 85% of naive TCR sequences appeared only once, unlike memory subsets.

Two oligonucleotides, mixed equimolar, formed the beta constant-region primer covering TRBC1 and TRBC2. The ligated cDNA underwent four PCR rounds using SP2 and nested alpha and beta constant-region primers. One entry per CDR3 protein results from TCRdb running MiXCR on the UMI-ligation and nested PCR reads. The sample lists 95,000 to 150,000 distinct CDR3 sequences, approximately 37% occurring once. Trimming pared 4 bases from V and 2 bases from J, leaving 15 bases between. The germline CDR1 and CDR2 sequences are MNHEY and SVGAGI. This CDR3 comprises 15 residues. This clonotype was observed at least ten times. Its antigen is not identified.

The sequenced sample was central memory CD4+ T cells from blood. This clonotype originated in a human donor in good health. V and J are TRBV6-5 and TRBJ2-7; D is ambiguous. For the CDR3, the DNA is TGTGCCAGCAGTTTTGGTACTTGGGAAGCCTACGAGCAGTACTTC. Its translation is CASSFGTWEAYEQYF.